One and the same sample provided the 30 T cell receptor beta chains below, sequenced in a study of T cell repertoires in cytomegalovirus infection. TCRdb ran MiXCR on the reads and lists one entry per CDR3 protein. Of more than 400,000 distinct CDR3 sequences listed, approximately 26% are singletons. The material sequenced was PBMCs. Every receptor here comes from a human donor in good health (CMV status not recorded). Some clones in this sample may be carry-over from other donors' samples.

The chain uses TRBV20-1 and TRBJ2-5; no clear D gene. The CDR3 covers 16 residues. Per the germline V gene, CDR1 is DFQATT and CDR2 is SNEGSKA (reference sequence). Trimming removed 1 base from V and 3 bases from J, with 18 bases in between. The CDR3 sequence: CSARVTEVGEKETQYF. The CDR3 DNA is TGCAGTGCTAGAGTAACCGAGGTTGGGGAAAAAGAGACCCAGTACTTC.

Remarks on this clonotype: It is likely a read error, because the conserved phenylalanine at the end of the CDR3 is missing. The chain uses TRBV18 and TRBJ2-3; 7 bases agree with TRBD2. Germline V gene data show CDR1 as KGHSH and CDR2 as LQKENI. V gave up 0 bases and J gave up 5 bases; unmatched junction bases: 2. The CDR3 is 14 residues long. The CDR3 nucleotides read TGTGCCAGCTCACCACCCACTAGCGAAGATACGCAGTATTTA. Translating gives CASSPPTSEDTQYL.

CDR3 protein: CSASSGNYGYTF. Written as DNA, the CDR3 is TGCAGTGCTAGTTCTGGGAACTATGGCTACACCTTC. The chain recombines TRBV20-1 with TRBJ1-2; D ambiguous. Per the germline V gene, CDR1 is DFQATT and CDR2 is SNEGSKA (reference sequence). CDR3 size: 12 residues. Trimming took off 3 bases at V and 2 bases at J, with 7 bases between the two ends.

This clonotype turned up a few times. V gene TRBV7-8 combines with J gene TRBJ2-2; 9 positions agree with TRBD1. The length of the CDR3 is 14 residues. V was clipped by 8 bases and J by 4 bases; unmatched bases: 5. Looked up from germline, CDR1 is SGHVS and CDR2 is FQNEAQ. The CDR3 loop reads CASRGTGRTGELFF. The CDR3 nucleotides are TGTGCCAGCCGCGGGACAGGGCGCACCGGGGAGCTGTTTTTT.

The chain couples TRBV19 to TRBJ2-2, with 7 nucleotides matching TRBD1. The V gene end was trimmed by 9 bases and the J gene end by 5 bases; junction bases not matched to a gene: 12. Looked up from germline, CDR1 is LNHDA and CDR2 is SQIVND (reference sequence). The length of the CDR3 is 15 residues. Here the CDR3 DNA reads TGTGCCAGCAAGCCCCCAGGGGGTCGGACCGGGGAGCTGTTTTTT. It yields the protein CASKPPGGRTGELFF.

The chain employs TRBV20-1 and TRBJ1-2; D is unclear. This CDR3 has 12 residues. Germline CDR1 DFQATT, CDR2 SNEGSKA (reference sequence). V was clipped by 6 bases and J by 8 bases, with 16 bases between them. Here the CDR3 reads CSAKPGSRGYTF. For the CDR3, the DNA is TGCAGTGCGAAACCCGGTTCGCGGGGCTACACCTTC.

This clonotype has at least ten counts. This rearrangement joins TRBV19 to TRBJ1-1; no definite D call. Germline V lookup: CDR1 LNHDA, CDR2 SQIVND (reference sequence). V dropped 2 bases and J dropped 6 bases, with 10 bases sitting between them. The CDR3 runs 13 residues. The CDR3 sequence is CASSIYPLPEAFF. DNA of the CDR3: TGTGCCAGTAGTATATACCCCTTGCCTGAAGCTTTCTTT.

This clonotype was seen ten or more times. This rearrangement joins TRBV7-8 to TRBJ2-1, with 7 bases lining up with TRBD1. V gave up 3 bases and J gave up 7 bases; unmatched junction bases: 9. This CDR3 is 15 amino acids long. Germline-derived CDR1 and CDR2 are SGHVS and FQNEAQ. As DNA, the CDR3 is TGTGCCAGCAGCTTCTCGGGACAGCCTTTTAATGAGCAGTTCTTC. Its translation: CASSFSGQPFNEQFF.

This clonotype turned up a few times. The CDR3 loop is CASSQDGGRLTGELFF. CDR3 nucleotides: TGCGCCAGCAGCCAAGATGGCGGGAGGCTAACCGGGGAGCTGTTTTTT. This chain links TRBV4-1 with TRBJ2-2, with 8 bases identical to TRBD2. The CDR3 covers 16 residues. The germline gives CDR1 MGHRA, CDR2 YSYEKL. The junction had 5 bases not matched to a gene; V was cut back by 0 bases and J by 5 bases.

The rearrangement links TRBV4-2 to TRBJ1-3; tentative D call: TRBD1 (5 bases). The CDR3 has 16 residues. V lost 3 bases and J lost 8, with 20 bases in between. Germline CDR1 reads LGHNA; CDR2 reads YNFKEQ. The CDR3 here is CASSHRSGTFSDTIYF. The CDR3 DNA sequence: TGTGCCAGCAGCCACCGGTCCGGGACCTTCTCTGACACCATATATTTT.

This rearrangement joins TRBV6-2 or TRBV6-3 to TRBJ1-5, with 7 bases fitting TRBD1. This CDR3 spans 13 amino acids. The germline CDR1 and CDR2 sequences are MNHEY and SVGEGT. The trim removed 2 bases at V and 9 bases at J, leaving 4 bases unmatched. This chain's CDR3 is CASSYAGGRPQHF. The CDR3 nucleotides read TGTGCCAGCAGTTACGCAGGGGGAAGGCCCCAGCATTTT.

There are many counts of this clonotype. The rearrangement links TRBV11-3 to TRBJ1-4, with 9 nucleotides matching TRBD1. V shed 5 bases, J shed 8 bases, and the junction held 6 bases outside the gene matches. This CDR3 spans 14 amino acids. CDR1 is SGHNT and CDR2 is YENEEA in the germline V gene. The CDR3 sequence: CASSPRQGGEKLFF. The CDR3 nucleotides are TGTGCCAGCAGCCCGCGACAGGGGGGCGAAAAACTGTTTTTT.

This clonotype was picked up many times. The chain combines TRBV12-3 or TRBV12-4 with TRBJ2-1; 12 bases are shared with TRBD2. The CDR3 extends over 15 amino acids. The J segment lost 5 bases and the V segment lost 5 bases, leaving 4 bases of the junction unmatched. The CDR3 here is CASSPWTSGDNEQFF. CDR3 coding DNA: TGTGCCAGCAGTCCCTGGACTAGCGGGGACAATGAGCAGTTCTTC.

This rearrangement joins TRBV12-3 or TRBV12-4 to TRBJ2-5; either TRBD1 or TRBD2 may fit D (7 bases each). The ends were cut back, 3 bases at V and 5 bases at J, with 13 bases in the middle. CDR3 length: 14 residues. This chain's CDR3 is CASSLYRGGETQYF. CDR3 DNA: TGTGCCAGCAGTTTGTACAGGGGAGGGGAGACCCAGTACTTC.

The chain is built from TRBV12-3 or TRBV12-4 and TRBJ1-2, with D perhaps TRBD1 (6 bases). The ends were cut back, 3 bases at V and 5 bases at J, with 13 bases in the middle. The CDR3 has 14 residues. Here the CDR3 DNA reads TGTGCCAGCAGTTTGGTGTCAGGGGAATATGGCTACACCTTC. Amino acid sequence: CASSLVSGEYGYTF.

This clonotype has a handful of counts. The V gene is TRBV7-9, the J gene TRBJ1-4; TRBD1 is a possible D gene (5 bases). Germline V gene lookup returns CDR1 SEHNR and CDR2 FQNEAQ (reference sequence). The CDR3 loop spans 15 amino acids. The ends were cut back, 7 bases at V and 2 bases at J, with 14 bases in the middle. The CDR3 DNA follows: TGTGCCAGCAATAGGGAAGGGGTGACTAATGAAAAACTGTTTTTT. Its protein is CASNREGVTNEKLFF.

V and J are TRBV5-4 and TRBJ1-6, with 12 nucleotides matching TRBD1. This CDR3 comprises 17 residues. CDR1 and CDR2 from the germline V gene are SGHNT and YYREEE (reference sequence). V lost 2 bases and J lost 7; bases outside the gene matches: 7. This CDR3 reads CASSLPGQGAENSPLHF. CDR3 DNA: TGTGCCAGCAGCTTACCGGGACAGGGGGCAGAGAATTCACCCCTCCACTTT.

This clonotype was seen repeatedly, ten times or more. The chain couples TRBV12-3 or TRBV12-4 to TRBJ2-7, with D perhaps TRBD1 (6 bases). Trimming stripped 7 bases from V and 3 bases from J, with 7 bases between. The CDR3 length is 11 residues. The CDR3 loop reads CASKGGYEQYF. The CDR3 DNA reads TGTGCCAGCAAAGGGGGCTACGAGCAGTACTTC.

In its sample, this clonotype was seen a few times. The chain links TRBV5-4 to TRBJ2-7; D gene uncertain. CDR1 SGHNT and CDR2 YYREEE come from the germline V gene (reference sequence). V gave up 4 bases and J gave up 13 bases, with 21 bases separating them. This CDR3 spans 13 amino acids. In nucleotides, the CDR3 is TGTGCCAGCAGCGACGGCGGCTCCATAGGCTATTACTTC. It is translated as CASSDGGSIGYYF.

V usage is TRBV19 and J usage is TRBJ2-2; 7 nucleotides agree with TRBD1. The CDR3 is 17 amino acids. Germline V gene lookup returns CDR1 LNHDA and CDR2 SQIVND (reference sequence). Losses at the gene ends were 5 bases for V and 3 bases for J; bases not matched to a gene: 12. CDR3 sequence reads: CASSPPGQPLDTGELFF. In DNA form, the CDR3 reads TGTGCCAGTAGTCCACCGGGACAGCCTTTGGACACCGGGGAGCTGTTTTTT.

This sequence joins TRBV10-3 and TRBJ2-1, with D unclear. Trimming stripped 7 bases from V and 0 bases from J, with 13 bases between. The CDR3 runs to 15 residues. The germline V gene encodes CDR1 ENHRY and CDR2 SYGVKD. The CDR3 loop reads CAIKGGASSYNEQFF. DNA for the CDR3: TGTGCCATCAAGGGCGGTGCGAGCTCCTACAATGAGCAGTTCTTC.

This clonotype showed up many times. This chain uses TRBV7-8 with TRBJ2-7, with 10 bases fitting TRBD1. Germline-derived CDR1 and CDR2 are SGHVS and FQNEAQ. This CDR3 has 17 amino acids. The junction had 11 bases not matched to a gene; V was cut back by 0 bases and J by 6 bases. The CDR3 spells CASSLAPQPRTGGEQYV. CDR3 nucleotide sequence: TGTGCCAGCAGCTTAGCTCCCCAACCTCGGACAGGGGGCGAGCAGTACGTC.

This clonotype has only a few counts. DNA of the CDR3: TGTGCCAGCAGTATACAGGGAGGCGAGCAGTACTTC. Its protein is CASSIQGGEQYF. V and J are TRBV6-5 and TRBJ2-7; D assignment may be TRBD1 or TRBD2 (6 bases each). In germline, CDR1 is MNHEY, CDR2 SVGAGI. This CDR3 has 12 residues. Trimming shortened V by 5 bases and J by 6 bases, and 11 bases separated the two germline ends.

The sample holds many counts of this clonotype. The chain is built from TRBV7-6 and TRBJ1-1; 8 nucleotides agree with TRBD1. Germline lookup yields CDR1 SGHVS and CDR2 FNYEAQ. This CDR3 has 15 amino acids. V lost 4 bases to trimming and J lost 3 bases; unmatched junction nucleotides: 7. CDR3 nucleotide sequence: TGTGCCAGCAGCTCTCTCAGGGGGCGTCACACTGAAGCTTTCTTT. The encoded protein is CASSSLRGRHTEAFF.

This clonotype was seen a few times. J is TRBJ2-7 and V is TRBV6-2 or TRBV6-3, with 8 bases identical to TRBD1. The CDR3 extends over 16 amino acids. CDR1 is MNHEY, CDR2 SVGEGT, per germline. After removal of 5 bases from V and 5 bases from J, the junction contained 14 bases not matched to a gene. CDR3 nucleotide sequence: TGTGCCAGCAGTACACCACGGACAGGGTGGGGAGACGAGCAGTACGTC. This translates into CASSTPRTGWGDEQYV.

In this sample, this clonotype turned up many times. V and J are TRBV12-3 or TRBV12-4 and TRBJ1-5, with D unclear. Trimming stripped 6 bases from V and 7 bases from J, with 19 bases between. The CDR3 is 15 residues long. The CDR3 loop reads CASRATGPFGQPQHF. The CDR3 coding sequence is TGTGCCAGCAGGGCAACGGGTCCCTTTGGCCAGCCCCAGCATTTT.

This clonotype was observed a few times. This chain links TRBV9 with TRBJ1-1, with D unresolved. Deletions cut 0 bases from V and 4 bases from J, with 13 bases between. Germline CDR1 and CDR2: SGDLS and YYNGEE. This CDR3 comprises 15 residues. The CDR3 sequence is CASSVANSIATEAFF. In DNA form, the CDR3 reads TGTGCCAGCAGCGTAGCTAATAGCATCGCCACTGAAGCTTTCTTT.

Written as DNA, the CDR3 is TGCAGTGCTCCCGCCGGGACTAGCGGGAGGAGGTCCTACAATGAGCAGTTCTTC. Protein: CSAPAGTSGRRSYNEQFF. This chain connects TRBV20-1 to TRBJ2-1, with TRBD2 matching over 15 bases. Germline V CDR1 and CDR2: DFQATT, SNEGSKA (reference sequence). This CDR3 has 18 residues. Unmatched junction bases numbered 9, after V lost 5 bases and J lost 1 base.

Many counts were recorded for this clonotype. The CDR3 loop is CASSSGQTLAKNIQYF. In nucleotides, the CDR3 is TGTGCCAGCAGTTCTGGACAGACCCTAGCCAAAAACATTCAGTACTTC. The chain combines TRBV7-2 with TRBJ2-4, with D possibly being TRBD1 (6 bases). The CDR3 runs 16 residues. From germline, CDR1 is SGHTA and CDR2 FQGNSA. V lost 6 bases and J lost 0, with 15 bases in between.

The chain couples TRBV7-6 to TRBJ2-2; D unclear. Trimming shortened V by 1 base and J by 0 bases, and 12 bases separated the two germline ends. The CDR3 extends over 17 amino acids. In germline, CDR1 is SGHVS, CDR2 FNYEAQ. The CDR3 bases are TGTGCCAGCAGCTTAGTAGGAAGCAGCGCGAACACCGGGGAGCTGTTTTTT. Its translation: CASSLVGSSANTGELFF.